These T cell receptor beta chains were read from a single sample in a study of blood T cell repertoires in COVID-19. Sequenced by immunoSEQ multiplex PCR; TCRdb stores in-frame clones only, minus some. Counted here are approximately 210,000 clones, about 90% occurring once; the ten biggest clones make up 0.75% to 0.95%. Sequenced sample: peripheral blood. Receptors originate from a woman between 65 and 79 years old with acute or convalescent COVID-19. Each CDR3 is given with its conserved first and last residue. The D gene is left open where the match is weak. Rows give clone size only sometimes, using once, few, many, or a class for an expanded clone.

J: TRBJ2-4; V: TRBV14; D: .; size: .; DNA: TGTGCCAGCAGCCTAGCGACCCTGGGCATTCAGTACTTC; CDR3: CASSLATLGIQYF
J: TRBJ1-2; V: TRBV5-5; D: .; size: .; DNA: TGTGCCAGCAGCTTGGCACGATCTGGCGGCACCTTC; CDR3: CASSLARSGGTF
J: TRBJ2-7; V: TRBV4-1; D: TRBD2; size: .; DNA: TGCGCCAGCAGCCAACCAAACGGGGGGATCGAGCAGTACTTC; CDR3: CASSQPNGGIEQYF
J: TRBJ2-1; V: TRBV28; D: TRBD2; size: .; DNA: TGTGCCAGCGGAAGAACTAGCGGGAGAAGGAATGAGCAGTTCTTC; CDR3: CASGRTSGRRNEQFF
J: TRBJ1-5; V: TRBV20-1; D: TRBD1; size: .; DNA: TGCAGTGCTAGTAGTTTTGGAGCAGGGGGCGGAATCGAGCCCCAGCATTTT; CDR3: CSASSFGAGGGIEPQHF
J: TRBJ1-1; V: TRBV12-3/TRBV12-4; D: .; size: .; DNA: TGTGCCAGCAGTTTCGGCGGGGGACCTTCGGCTTTCTTT; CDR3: CASSFGGGPSAFF
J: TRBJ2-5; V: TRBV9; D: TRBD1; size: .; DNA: TGTGCCAGCAGCGCGAAACAGGGGATGGAGACCCAGTACTTC; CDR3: CASSAKQGMETQYF
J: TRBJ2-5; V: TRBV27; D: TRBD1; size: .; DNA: TGTGCCAGCAGTTTAACAGGGGTGGAGACCCAGTACTTC; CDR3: CASSLTGVETQYF
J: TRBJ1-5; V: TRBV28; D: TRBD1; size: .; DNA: TGTGCCAGCAGTTCTGGACAGGGCGGTCAGCCCCAGCATTTT; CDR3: CASSSGQGGQPQHF
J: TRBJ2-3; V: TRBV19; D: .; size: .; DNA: TGTGCCAGTAGTAAAAGGGGCAGCACAGATACGCAGTATTTT; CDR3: CASSKRGSTDTQYF
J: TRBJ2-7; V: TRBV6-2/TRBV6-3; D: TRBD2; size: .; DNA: TGTGCCAGCAGTTACGACGGGAGGATCTCCTACGAGCAGTACTTC; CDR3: CASSYDGRISYEQYF
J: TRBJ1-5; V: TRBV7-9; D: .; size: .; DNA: TGTGCCAGCAGCTTAACTGCCGGGCAGCCCCAGCATTTT; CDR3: CASSLTAGQPQHF
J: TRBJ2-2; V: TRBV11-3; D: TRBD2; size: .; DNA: TGTGCCAGCAGCTCAACTAGCGGGAGTGCCGGGGAGCTGTTTTTT; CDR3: CASSSTSGSAGELFF
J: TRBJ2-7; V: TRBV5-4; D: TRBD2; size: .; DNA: TGTGCCAGCAGCAAAAGAGCGGGAAAAAGCTACGAGCAGTACTTC; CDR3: CASSKRAGKSYEQYF
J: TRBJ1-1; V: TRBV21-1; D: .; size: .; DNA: TGTGCCAGCAGCAAAGCGGGGCCGCACACTGAAGCTTTCTTT; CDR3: CASSKAGPHTEAFF
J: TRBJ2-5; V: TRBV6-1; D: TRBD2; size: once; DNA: TGTGCCAGCAGGATTAGCGGGAGCTTAGAGACCCAGTACTTC; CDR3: CASRISGSLETQYF
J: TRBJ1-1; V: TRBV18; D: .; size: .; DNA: TGTGCCAGCTCACCCACCGTCTTCACAGCGGGCACTGAAGCTTTCTTT; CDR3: CASSPTVFTAGTEAFF
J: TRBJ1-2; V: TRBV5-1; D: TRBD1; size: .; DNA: TGCGCCAGCAGCTCCGGGACAGGGAGAGGCTACACCTTC; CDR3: CASSSGTGRGYTF
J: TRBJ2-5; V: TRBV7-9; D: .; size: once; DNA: TGTGCCAGCAGCGCCTGGCTAGAGCCTAGCCAAGAGACCCAGTACTTC; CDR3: CASSAWLEPSQETQYF
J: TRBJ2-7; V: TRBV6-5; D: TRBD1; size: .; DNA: TGTGCCAGCAGAAAAACCGGGACAGGTTCCTACGAGCAGTACTTC; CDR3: CASRKTGTGSYEQYF
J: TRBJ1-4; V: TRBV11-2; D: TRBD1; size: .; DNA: TGTGCCAGCAGCCGGAACAGGGGCAATACTAATGAAAAACTGTTTTTT; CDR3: CASSRNRGNTNEKLFF
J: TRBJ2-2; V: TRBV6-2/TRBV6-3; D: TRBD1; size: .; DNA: TGTGCCAGCAGTTACTCACAGGGGTTAAGCACCGGGGAGCTGTTTTTT; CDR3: CASSYSQGLSTGELFF
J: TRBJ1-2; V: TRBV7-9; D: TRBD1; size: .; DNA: TGTGCCAGCAGCTCCACAAACAGGGGTGACTATGGCTACACCTTC; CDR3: CASSSTNRGDYGYTF
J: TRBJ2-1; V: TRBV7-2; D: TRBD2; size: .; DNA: TGTGCCAGCAGTTTAGCGGGAGGGCCGGACGAAGCGTTCTTC; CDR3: CASSLAGGPDEAFF
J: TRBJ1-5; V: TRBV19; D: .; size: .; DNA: TGTGCCAGTAGTATGATGGAAAGGGGTAAGAATCAGCCCCAGCATTTT; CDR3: CASSMMERGKNQPQHF
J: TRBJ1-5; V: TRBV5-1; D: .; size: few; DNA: TGCGCCAGCAGCTTGGAGGGGGGCAATCAGCCCCAGCATTTT; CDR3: CASSLEGGNQPQHF
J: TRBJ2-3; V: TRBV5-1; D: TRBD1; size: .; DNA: TGCGCCAGCAGCTATGGACAGGGAAGGGCCCAAGATACGCAGTATTTT; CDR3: CASSYGQGRAQDTQYF
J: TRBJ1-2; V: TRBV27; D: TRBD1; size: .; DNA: TGTGCCAGCAGTTTATCCCCGGGGACAGGGGGCTACACCTTC; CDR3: CASSLSPGTGGYTF
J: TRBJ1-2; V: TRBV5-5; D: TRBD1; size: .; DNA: TGTGCCAGCAGCTTCCGGACAGGGGCCACTGGCTACACCTTC; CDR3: CASSFRTGATGYTF
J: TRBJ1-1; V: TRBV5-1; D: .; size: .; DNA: TGCGCCAGCAGCTTGGAAACAGGGAACACTGAAGCTTTCTTT; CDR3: CASSLETGNTEAFF
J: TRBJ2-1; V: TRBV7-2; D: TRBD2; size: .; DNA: TGTGCCAGCAGCTTAGCGATTCCCTACGGGCTAGCGGGGACCTACAATGAGCAGTTCTTC; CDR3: CASSLAIPYGLAGTYNEQFF
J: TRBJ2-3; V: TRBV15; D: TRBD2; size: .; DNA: TGTGCCACCAGCAGAGATGAAGGGAGGGATACAGATACGCAGTATTTT; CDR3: CATSRDEGRDTDTQYF
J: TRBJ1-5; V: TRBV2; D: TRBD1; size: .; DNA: TGTGCCAGCACCCAGACAGGGACCGGGCAGCCCCAGCATTTT; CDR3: CASTQTGTGQPQHF
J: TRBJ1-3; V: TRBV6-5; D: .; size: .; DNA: TGTGCCAGCAATTTGCCCTTACCTACGAACACCATATATTTT; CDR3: CASNLPLPTNTIYF
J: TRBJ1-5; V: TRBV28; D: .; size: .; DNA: TGTGCCAGCAGTTTGGGGGGTGGCAGCGGGGTTTATCAGCCCCAGCATTTT; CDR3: CASSLGGGSGVYQPQHF
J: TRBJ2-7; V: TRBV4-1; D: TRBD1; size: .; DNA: TGCGCCAGCAGCAGTAACCCCAGACAGGGGGTCGGACACGAGCAGTACTTC; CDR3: CASSSNPRQGVGHEQYF
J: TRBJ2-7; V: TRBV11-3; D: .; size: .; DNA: TGTGCCAGCAGGAGAGGTTGGGACGAGCAGTACTTC; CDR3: CASRRGWDEQYF
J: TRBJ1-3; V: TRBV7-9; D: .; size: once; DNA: TGTGCCAGCAGCTTAGGTCGTCCCTCTGGAAACACCATATATTTT; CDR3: CASSLGRPSGNTIYF
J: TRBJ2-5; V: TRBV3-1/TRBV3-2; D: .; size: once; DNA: TGTGCCAGCAGCCAAGACCGAAGGCAGGGGAGTGAGACCCAGTACTTC; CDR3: CASSQDRRQGSETQYF
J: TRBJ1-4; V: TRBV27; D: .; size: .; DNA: TGTGCCAGCAGTTTATGGGCAGCCCGAAGAAATGAAAAACTGTTTTTT; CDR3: CASSLWAARRNEKLFF
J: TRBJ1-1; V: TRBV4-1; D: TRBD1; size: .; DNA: TGCGCCAGCAGCAGGGGACAGCGCCTCATGAACACTGAAGCTTTCTTT; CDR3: CASSRGQRLMNTEAFF
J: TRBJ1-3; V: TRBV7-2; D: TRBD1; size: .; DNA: TGTGCCAGCAGCTCCCAACAGGGGCTCTCTGGAAACACCATATATTTT; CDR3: CASSSQQGLSGNTIYF